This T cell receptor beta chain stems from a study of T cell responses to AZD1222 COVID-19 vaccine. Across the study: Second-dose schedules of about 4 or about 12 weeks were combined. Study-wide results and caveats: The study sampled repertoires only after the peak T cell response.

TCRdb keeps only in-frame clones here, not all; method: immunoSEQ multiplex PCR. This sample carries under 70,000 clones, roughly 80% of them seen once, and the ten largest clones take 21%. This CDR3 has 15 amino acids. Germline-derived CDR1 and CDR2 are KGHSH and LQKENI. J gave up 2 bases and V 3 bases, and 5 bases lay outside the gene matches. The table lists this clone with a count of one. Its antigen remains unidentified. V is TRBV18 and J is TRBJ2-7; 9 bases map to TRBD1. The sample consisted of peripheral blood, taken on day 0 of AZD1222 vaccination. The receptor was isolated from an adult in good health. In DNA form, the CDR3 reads TGTGCCAGCTCACCCCCGGGACAGGGTCCCTACGAGCAGTACTTC. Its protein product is CASSPPGQGPYEQYF.